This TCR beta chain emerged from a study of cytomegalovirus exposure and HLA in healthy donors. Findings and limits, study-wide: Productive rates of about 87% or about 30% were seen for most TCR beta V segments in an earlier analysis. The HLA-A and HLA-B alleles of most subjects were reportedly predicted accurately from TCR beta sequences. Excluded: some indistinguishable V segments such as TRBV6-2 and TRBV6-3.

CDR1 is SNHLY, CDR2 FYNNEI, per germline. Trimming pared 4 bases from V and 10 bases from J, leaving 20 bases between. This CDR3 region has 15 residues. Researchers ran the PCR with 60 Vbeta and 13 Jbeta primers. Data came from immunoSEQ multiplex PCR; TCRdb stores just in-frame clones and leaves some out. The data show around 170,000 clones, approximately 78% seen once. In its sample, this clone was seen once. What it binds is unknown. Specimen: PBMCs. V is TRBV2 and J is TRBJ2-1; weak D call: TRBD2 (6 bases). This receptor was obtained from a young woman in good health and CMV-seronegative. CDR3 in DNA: TGTGCCAGCAGTGCGGCGACTAGAGGATTAGGAGAGCAGTTCTTC. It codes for CASSAATRGLGEQFF.